These T cell receptor beta chains were read from a single sample in a study of a mutant IDH1 vaccine in newly diagnosed glioma. Antigens of these TCRs are unknown. Clones were sequenced by immunoSEQ multiplex PCR, and TCRdb holds only the in-frame ones, with some missing. The sample consists of about 20,000 clones, roughly 86% of them appearing once. The sequencing here drew on PBMCs, taken from a glioma patient whose treatment included an IDH1 peptide vaccine. The receptors were sampled from a man aged 25-45 years with glioma. Both conserved end residues are part of each CDR3. The D gene is left open where the match is weak. Size is stated for part of the rows, as once, few or many counts, or as a class when the clone is expanded.

clone_size,v_call,d_call,j_call,cdr3_nt,cdr3_aa
.,TRBV6-4,.,TRBJ1-1,TGTGCCAGCAGTGACTCTTGGGGTAACACTGAAGCTTTCTTT,CASSDSWGNTEAFF
once,TRBV27,TRBD1,TRBJ1-2,TGTGCCAGCAGTTCCGGGACAGGGATAAACTATGGCTACACCTTC,CASSSGTGINYGYTF
.,TRBV15,TRBD2,TRBJ2-7,TGTGCCACCAGCGGGACAGGACTAGCGGGAGGGCCCCTCTACGAGCAGTACTTC,CATSGTGLAGGPLYEQYF
.,TRBV6-1,.,TRBJ2-5,TGTGCCAGCAGTATATCATCCCAAGAGACCCAGTACTTC,CASSISSQETQYF
.,TRBV5-1,.,TRBJ2-2,TGCGCCAGCAGCTCGGACAGCGGGGACACCGGGGAGCTGTTTTTT,CASSSDSGDTGELFF
.,TRBV19,TRBD1,TRBJ1-5,TGTGCCAGTAGTTTCGGACAGGGGGGACAGCCCCAGCATTTT,CASSFGQGGQPQHF
.,TRBV29-1,.,TRBJ2-7,TGCGCATTCCAGGGTTTCTCCTACGAGCAGTACTTC,CAFQGFSYEQYF
.,TRBV6-5,.,TRBJ1-2,TGTGCCAGCAGTTATCGTGAGGCCGGGGGGCACGGCTACACCTTC,CASSYREAGGHGYTF
.,TRBV9,.,TRBJ2-5,TGTGCCAGCAGCGTGTCGGGACCGAGTTTCGAGACCCAGTACTTC,CASSVSGPSFETQYF
.,TRBV6-5,.,TRBJ1-1,TGTGCCAGCAGTCGCCAGGGGAACACTGAAGCTTTCTTT,CASSRQGNTEAFF
few,TRBV5-4,.,TRBJ1-4,TGTGCCAGCAGCTTGGAGGACGGTCTAAATGAAAAACTGTTTTTT,CASSLEDGLNEKLFF
.,TRBV10-3,.,TRBJ2-7,TGTGCCATCCTCCGTCCAGGGAACTACGAGCAGTACTTC,CAILRPGNYEQYF
.,TRBV6-1,.,TRBJ2-7,TGTGCCAGCAGTGAACTTTTTGGGGGGCGCGTCGACGAGCAGTACTTC,CASSELFGGRVDEQYF
.,TRBV5-1,.,TRBJ1-1,TGCGCCAGCAGCCCCCCGGTCAAGGGCCAAGCTTTCTTT,CASSPPVKGQAFF
.,TRBV19,.,TRBJ2-5,TGTGCCAGTAGTATAGCGTCGGCAGAAGAGACCCAGTACTTC,CASSIASAEETQYF
once,TRBV5-4,TRBD2,TRBJ2-7,TGTGCCAGCTCGAGCGGGGGGAACTACGAGCAGTACTTC,CASSSGGNYEQYF
.,TRBV4-1,TRBD1,TRBJ1-1,TGCGCCAGCAGCCACACAGGGGTTAAGAACACTGAAGCTTTCTTT,CASSHTGVKNTEAFF
.,TRBV4-1,TRBD2,TRBJ2-1,TGCGCCAGCAGCCAGGGTCCGGGACTAGCGACGTACAATGAGCAGTTCTTC,CASSQGPGLATYNEQFF
.,TRBV5-6,TRBD2,TRBJ2-3,TGTGCCAGCAGTTCCGGACTAGCGGGAGGCGCGCAGTATTTT,CASSSGLAGGAQYF
.,TRBV19,.,TRBJ1-1,TGTGCCAGTAGTGACCGGGGGCGGAGGGCCTCGAACACTGAAGCTTTCTTT,CASSDRGRRASNTEAFF
few,TRBV5-1,TRBD1,TRBJ2-3,TGCGCCAGCAGCTTGACAGGACAGGTAGCCTCCACAGATACGCAGTATTTT,CASSLTGQVASTDTQYF
.,TRBV5-1,TRBD2,TRBJ2-5,TGCGCCAGCAGCTTGCCTAGCGGGTATACCCAAGAGACCCAGTACTTC,CASSLPSGYTQETQYF
.,TRBV5-1,TRBD1,TRBJ1-1,TGCGCCAGCAGCTCAGCAGGGGGCTTAGTTGAAGCTTTCTTT,CASSSAGGLVEAFF
few,TRBV19,.,TRBJ1-5,TGTGCCAGTGGGGAATACGATCCCCTCCGGCCCCAGCATTTT,CASGEYDPLRPQHF
.,TRBV7-2,.,TRBJ2-1,TGTGCCAGCAGCGGTACCGGGGTCGAGCAGTTCTTC,CASSGTGVEQFF
.,TRBV5-1,TRBD1,TRBJ2-5,TGCGCCAGCAGGTCAGGGGGCGCTGGGCAAGAGACCCAGTACTTC,CASRSGGAGQETQYF
.,TRBV2,.,TRBJ2-7,TGTGCCAGCAGTGAGACGGGGGCCTACGAGCAGTACTTC,CASSETGAYEQYF
.,TRBV7-8,TRBD1,TRBJ2-1,TGTGCCAGCAGCCCTCCGACAGGGAAGCAGTTCTTC,CASSPPTGKQFF
.,TRBV10-3,.,TRBJ2-1,TGTGCCATCAGTGAGTCACTCCTCTGGGGGTACAATGAGCAGTTCTTC,CAISESLLWGYNEQFF
once,TRBV19,TRBD2,TRBJ2-3,TGTGCCAGTAGTATACTGGGGACTAGCGGGGCTCAAGATACGCAGTATTTT,CASSILGTSGAQDTQYF
.,TRBV19,.,TRBJ1-4,TGTGCCAGTAGTAAGTCGGCCCCCTGGGAAAAACTGTTTTTT,CASSKSAPWEKLFF
.,TRBV5-1,TRBD2,TRBJ2-1,TGCGCCAGCAGCTTGGGGATAGCGGGAGGGCACCGTGAGCAGTTCTTC,CASSLGIAGGHREQFF
.,TRBV5-1,.,TRBJ2-7,TGCGCCAGCAGTTTGCGGGAGCAGTACTTC,CASSLREQYF
.,TRBV6-1,.,TRBJ2-7,TGTGCCAGCAACGCGCTCTCCTACGAGCAGTACTTC,CASNALSYEQYF
.,TRBV5-1,.,TRBJ1-3,TGCGCCAGCAGCCCGGGCGGTGCCTCTGGAAACACCATATATTTT,CASSPGGASGNTIYF
.,TRBV5-6,TRBD1,TRBJ2-5,TGTGCCAGCAGCTTGGGACCACCGACAGGGGAACAAGAGACCCAGTACTTC,CASSLGPPTGEQETQYF
.,TRBV11-2,TRBD2,TRBJ2-7,TGTGCCAGCAGCTTAGGGGTTAGCGGGGCCGACCTCTCCTACGAGCAGTACTTC,CASSLGVSGADLSYEQYF
.,TRBV5-1,.,TRBJ1-6,TGCGCCAGCAGCTTGATGGGTTCCCCCAATTCACCCCTCCACTTT,CASSLMGSPNSPLHF
.,TRBV4-1,TRBD1,TRBJ1-1,TGCGCCAGCAGCCAAGACAGGGGGGACACTGAAGCTTTCTTT,CASSQDRGDTEAFF
.,TRBV19,.,TRBJ1-4,TGTGCCAGTAGTATGGGTGAAAAACTGTTTTTT,CASSMGEKLFF
.,TRBV9,.,TRBJ2-2,TGTGCCAGCAGCGGCCGACGGGTGTCCGGGGAGCTGTTTTTT,CASSGRRVSGELFF